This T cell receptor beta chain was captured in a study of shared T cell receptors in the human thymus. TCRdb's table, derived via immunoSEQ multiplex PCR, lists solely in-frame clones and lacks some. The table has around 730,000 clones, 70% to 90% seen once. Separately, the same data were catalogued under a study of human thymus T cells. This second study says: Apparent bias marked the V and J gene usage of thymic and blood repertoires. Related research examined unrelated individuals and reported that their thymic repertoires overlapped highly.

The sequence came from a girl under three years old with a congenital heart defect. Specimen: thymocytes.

The DNA of the CDR3 is TGTGCCAGCAGCCTCAGGGTCGGCAGGCGCACAGATACGCAGTATTTT. Amino acid sequence: CASSLRVGRRTDTQYF. V gene TRBV7-2 combines with J gene TRBJ2-3; tentatively, D is TRBD1 (5 bases). This CDR3 is 16 amino acids long. V dropped 5 bases and J dropped 1 base, with 16 bases sitting between them. Germline-derived CDR1 and CDR2 are SGHTA and FQGNSA.